The 22 T cell receptor beta chains below all came from one sample that was sequenced in a study of metastatic and nonmetastatic thyroid tumors. MiXCR re-clonotyped the PCR reads for TCRdb. In the table there are 35,000 to 55,000 clones, 20% to 25% of which are singletons. Ahead of thyroid surgery, no patient had received treatment of any kind. Sequencing used blood. The origin of the receptors is a male donor with papillary thyroid cancer or a benign thyroid nodule (not recorded which). Some clones in this sample may be carry-over from other donors' samples.

The V and J genes are TRBV7-9 and TRBJ2-7; 13 nucleotides line up with TRBD2. The V gene's germline CDR1 is SEHNR and CDR2 FQNEAQ (reference sequence). The length of the CDR3 is 14 residues. With 4 bases clipped from V and 8 bases from J, the junction kept 5 bases outside the gene matches. DNA of the CDR3: TGTGCCAGCAGCTCCGGGACTAGCGGGGTTCAGCAGTACTTC. It codes for CASSSGTSGVQQYF.

This clone was counted ten times or more. The genes are TRBV11-2 and TRBJ2-3; possible D gene TRBD2, 5 bases. This CDR3 region has 14 residues. Trimming left V 5 bases short and J 9 bases short, with 18 bases between. From germline, CDR1 is SGHAT and CDR2 FQNNGV. The CDR3 region has the DNA TGTGCCAGCAGCGCCCCGGGGTCCGCAGTCACGCAGTATTTT. Encoded protein: CASSAPGSAVTQYF.

By proportion, this clone is medium-sized. The rearrangement links TRBV4-1 to TRBJ1-1; a possible D gene is TRBD1 (5 bases). The CDR3 consists of 16 residues. Trimming stripped 0 bases from V and 4 bases from J, with 15 bases between. Germline lookup yields CDR1 MGHRA and CDR2 YSYEKL. CDR3 region: CASSQERGAAATEAFF. The DNA of the CDR3 is TGCGCCAGCAGCCAAGAAAGAGGGGCCGCCGCCACTGAAGCTTTCTTT.

This clone was seen more than once but under ten times. This sequence joins TRBV6-1 and TRBJ1-6; 11 bases fit TRBD1. Germline V lookup: CDR1 MNHNS, CDR2 SASEGT. The V and J ends lost 6 bases and 9 bases, in that order; junction bases with no gene match: 7. The CDR3 contains 15 residues. The DNA for the CDR3 is TGTGCCAGCAGATCTCCGGGACAGGGGGGTTCACCCCTCCACTTT. It encodes CASRSPGQGGSPLHF.

This clone appeared many times. The CDR3 protein is CASSEVSGISTDTQYF. The CDR3, as DNA: TGTGCCAGCAGTGAGGTCTCGGGGATCAGCACAGATACGCAGTATTTT. The J gene is TRBJ2-3, the V gene TRBV2, with a tentative D call TRBD2 (5 bases). CDR1 and CDR2 from the germline V gene are SNHLY and FYNNEI. This CDR3 is built from 16 residues. V was pared by 3 bases and J by 0 bases, with 13 bases between.

This clone was detected ten times or more. V usage is TRBV3-1 and J usage is TRBJ2-1; possible D gene TRBD1, 7 bases. CDR1 and CDR2 from the germline V gene are LGHDT and YNNKEL (reference sequence). V was shortened by 4 bases and J by 6 bases, with 16 bases between the two germline ends. This CDR3 is 15 amino acids long. CDR3 DNA sequence: TGTGCCAGCAGCCCAGGGGGTAGCGGAATCAATGAGCAGTTCTTC. Its protein product is CASSPGGSGINEQFF.

The chain uses TRBV5-1 and TRBJ2-7; tentative D call: TRBD2 (6 bases). The CDR3 covers 15 residues. Germline lookup yields CDR1 SGHRS and CDR2 YFSETQ. V was trimmed by 0 bases and J by 2 bases, leaving 12 bases between them. The chain's CDR3 is CASSLVVGGAYEQYF. In DNA form, the CDR3 reads TGCGCCAGCAGCTTGGTGGTGGGAGGTGCCTACGAGCAGTACTTC.

This clone was counted between two and nine times. The V gene is TRBV27, the J gene TRBJ1-1; 7 nucleotides line up with TRBD1. Germline V gene data show CDR1 as MNHEY and CDR2 as SMNVEV (reference sequence). With V trimmed by 4 bases and J by 4 bases, 3 bases remained unmatched. The CDR3 is 13 amino acids. This chain's CDR3 is CASSSRGVTEAFF. CDR3 in DNA: TGTGCCAGCAGTTCCAGGGGGGTCACTGAAGCTTTCTTT.

In this sample, this clone turned up many times. The rearrangement joins TRBV3-2 to TRBJ2-1; the table's D call TRBD2 went unverified against the DNA. TRBV3-2 is listed as a pseudogene. This CDR3 region has 16 residues. CDR3 bases: TGTGCCAGCAGCCGCCGGACTAGCGGGAGGCTCAATGAGCAGTTCTTC. As protein: CASSRRTSGRLNEQFF.

V is TRBV6-5 and J is TRBJ2-5, with D maybe TRBD1 (5 bases). Germline assignment: CDR1 MNHEY and CDR2 SVGAGI. V was pared by 3 bases and J by 3 bases, with 20 bases between. The CDR3 contains 17 residues. DNA for the CDR3: TGTGCCAGCAGTTATAGTCTTGGACACTCAAGCGAAGAGACCCAGTACTTC. It encodes CASSYSLGHSSEETQYF.

This clone was detected only a few times. The chain joins TRBV6-5 to TRBJ2-7; unclear D gene. Trimming stripped 3 bases from V and 4 bases from J, with 19 bases between. This CDR3 contains 16 residues. Germline assignment: CDR1 MNHEY and CDR2 SVGAGI. The CDR3 sequence is CASSYFRQVGDYEQYF. CDR3 bases: TGTGCCAGCAGTTATTTCAGGCAGGTAGGTGATTACGAGCAGTACTTC.

This chain connects TRBV11-1 to TRBJ2-3; 10 nucleotides agree with TRBD2. The CDR3 has 16 residues. V was clipped by 2 bases and J by 4 bases; unmatched bases: 6. Per the germline V gene, CDR1 is SGHAT and CDR2 is FQDESV (reference sequence). This CDR3 reads CASSLLAGVSPDTQYF. The CDR3 region has the DNA TGTGCCAGCAGCTTACTAGCGGGAGTTTCACCAGATACGCAGTATTTT.

The V and J genes are TRBV20-1 and TRBJ2-5; TRBD2 matches 7 bases. Germline V gene data show CDR1 as DFQATT and CDR2 as SNEGSKA (reference sequence). The CDR3 totals 19 residues. V was pared by 2 bases and J by 1 base, with 19 bases of the junction left unmatched. Here the CDR3 reads CSARTAGLVGGTGQETQYF. The CDR3 region has the DNA TGCAGTGCTAGAACCGCCGGACTAGTTGGAGGAACGGGCCAAGAGACCCAGTACTTC.

This sequence joins TRBV11-1 and TRBJ2-6; 12 bases fit TRBD1. The germline V gene has CDR1 SGHAT and CDR2 FQDESV (reference sequence). V shed 5 bases and J 0 bases; nucleotides not matched to a gene: 2. This CDR3 is built from 17 residues. The DNA for the CDR3 is TGTGCCAGCAGCGGGACAGGGGGCGTCTCTGGGGCCAACGTCCTGACTTTC. It specifies CASSGTGGVSGANVLTF.

The chain employs TRBV2 and TRBJ1-6, with D unresolved. CDR1 and CDR2 from the germline V gene are SNHLY and FYNNEI. With 2 bases removed from V and 10 bases from J, the gap between germline ends came to 12 bases. The CDR3 runs to 14 residues. In DNA form, the CDR3 reads TGTGCCAGCAGTGAAATAGGGTCTGGGTCACCCCTCCACTTT. Residues: CASSEIGSGSPLHF.

This clone has just one count. This chain joins TRBV30 and TRBJ2-5, with 10 positions matching TRBD2. Per germline, CDR1 GTSNPN and CDR2 SVGIG (reference sequence). The trim removed 7 bases at V and 4 bases at J, leaving 3 bases unmatched. The CDR3 runs to 12 residues. The CDR3 loop is CAYKREGETQYF. The DNA for the CDR3 is TGTGCCTATAAGCGGGAGGGAGAGACCCAGTACTTC.

Many counts were recorded for this clone. V is TRBV14 and J is TRBJ2-3, with D possibly matching TRBD2 (6 bases). V dropped 5 bases and J dropped 1 base, with 16 bases sitting between them. Germline CDR1 SGHDN, CDR2 FVKESK. CDR3 length: 16 residues. CDR3 residues: CASSSRPGLGTDTQYF. CDR3 nucleotide sequence: TGTGCCAGCAGCTCCCGTCCGGGACTCGGCACAGATACGCAGTATTTT.

This clone has a count of ten or more. The J gene is TRBJ2-5, the V gene TRBV6-1, with 8 bases matching TRBD2. V shed 7 bases, J shed 2 bases, and the junction held 9 bases outside the gene matches. The CDR3 consists of 15 residues. The germline V gene has CDR1 MNHNS and CDR2 SASEGT. In nucleotides, the CDR3 is TGTGCCAGCACTGGAATAGCGGGAACTCAAGAGACCCAGTACTTC. It specifies CASTGIAGTQETQYF.

This clone was seen only a few times. The chain combines TRBV6-1 with TRBJ2-3; D assignment may be TRBD1 or TRBD2 (6 bases each). Germline values: CDR1 MNHNS, CDR2 SASEGT. The V gene lost 5 bases and the J gene lost 1 base, with 10 bases spanning the gap. The CDR3 covers 14 residues. The CDR3 DNA reads TGTGCCAGCAGTCCCGGGGGCGGCACAGATACGCAGTATTTT. Translated: CASSPGGGTDTQYF.

This clone was counted at least ten times. The rearrangement links TRBV6-1 to TRBJ2-1; 9 bases are shared with TRBD2. V lost 7 bases to trimming and J lost 4 bases; unmatched junction nucleotides: 5. Looked up from germline, CDR1 is MNHNS and CDR2 is SASEGT. The CDR3 contains 14 residues. The DNA of the CDR3 is TGTGCCAGCATAACTAGCGGGTCTTACAATGAGCAGTTCTTC. Residues: CASITSGSYNEQFF.

A word on this clone: Possible read error: a much larger clone is one base away. The chain combines TRBV11-2 with TRBJ2-3; 13 nucleotides match TRBD2. The CDR3 covers 17 residues. From germline, CDR1 is SGHAT and CDR2 FQNNGV. CDR3 loop: CASSPGGLAGRSDAQYF. The CDR3 DNA is TGTGCCAGCAGCCCCGGGGGACTAGCGGGAAGGTCAGATGCGCAGTATTTT.

The V and J genes are TRBV18 and TRBJ2-7; the D gene is possibly TRBD2 (6 bases). The CDR3 length is 14 residues. Germline V gene data show CDR1 as KGHSH and CDR2 as LQKENI. V was shortened by 5 bases and J by 6 bases, with 17 bases between the two germline ends. CDR3 region: CASSTASSAGEQYF. DNA for the CDR3: TGTGCCAGCTCAACAGCGTCTAGCGCGGGCGAGCAGTACTTC.